These 25 T cell receptor beta chains came from one sample sequenced in a study of blood T cells in healthy people across ages. A second PCR of about 7 to 12 cycles used a sample-barcoded 5' primer and a J-beta primer mix. A single record per CDR3 protein comes from TCRdb applying MiXCR to the 5' RACE reads. The sample holds some 800,000 distinct CDR3 sequences, approximately 48% seen once. The sequencing sample was made of blood. The receptors shown here come from a man aged 60 to 69 in good health.

This chain uses TRBV15 with TRBJ2-4, with 8 bases matching TRBD2. The V and J ends lost 1 base and 8 bases, in that order; junction bases with no gene match: 7. This CDR3 spans 15 amino acids. Germline CDR1 LNHNV, CDR2 YYDKDF (reference sequence). The CDR3 sequence is CATSRGGLGIDIQYF. DNA for the CDR3: TGTGCCACCAGCAGAGGGGGACTAGGTATAGACATTCAGTACTTC.

This clonotype was observed at least ten times. The chain joins TRBV7-2 to TRBJ2-7, with 9 nucleotides matching TRBD2. Trimming removed 8 bases from V and 2 bases from J; junction bases left unmatched: 4. In germline, CDR1 is SGHTA, CDR2 FQGNSA. There are 13 residues in the CDR3. The CDR3 nucleotides are TGTGCCAGCGGGTCTAGCGGGACCTACGAGCAGTACTTC. It encodes CASGSSGTYEQYF.

The chain uses TRBV7-9 and TRBJ2-1, with 10 bases matching TRBD1. The J call may be incorrect, as the DNA end agrees better with TRBJ2-7. CDR1 and CDR2 from the germline V gene are SEHNR and FQNEAQ (reference sequence). CDR3 length: 14 residues. The CDR3 DNA reads as TGTGCCAGCAGTTATAGAGACAGGGGGCGCGAGCAGTACTTC. Protein: CASSYRDRGREQYF.

The chain is built from TRBV6-5 and TRBJ1-2, with TRBD1 as a possible D gene (5 bases). Germline lookup yields CDR1 MNHEY and CDR2 SVGAGI. The CDR3 runs to 10 residues. The V end was cut by 10 bases, the J end by 9 bases, with 12 bases between. For the CDR3, the DNA is TGTGCCACCAGGGCCGGCAGCTACACCTTC. This sequence encodes CATRAGSYTF.

The rearrangement joins TRBV6-6 to TRBJ2-5; 7 bases line up with TRBD2. CDR1 is MNHNY and CDR2 is SVGAGI in the germline V gene (reference sequence). With V trimmed by 5 bases and J by 4 bases, 4 bases remained unmatched. CDR3 length: 13 residues. The CDR3 protein is CASSDIAGETQYF. The CDR3 region has the DNA TGTGCCAGCAGTGACATAGCGGGAGAGACCCAGTACTTC.

This clonotype was counted between two and nine times. V is TRBV4-3 and J is TRBJ2-2; tentative D call: TRBD2 (5 bases). The CDR3 contains 14 residues. CDR1 is LGHNA, CDR2 YSLEER, per germline. Trimming cost V 3 bases and J 5 bases, with 10 bases left between them. This CDR3 reads CASSHAPGTGELFF. CDR3 coding DNA: TGCGCCAGCAGCCACGCCCCGGGGACCGGGGAGCTGTTTTTT.

A few counts support this clonotype. The DNA for the CDR3 is TGTGCCAGCAGCTTAGGTGACGCCGTCTACGAGCAGTACTTC. Its translation is CASSLGDAVYEQYF. The gene calls are TRBV11-2 and TRBJ2-7; no reliable D call. The germline CDR1 and CDR2 sequences are SGHAT and FQNNGV. V lost 1 base and J 3 bases, leaving 10 bases between the germline ends. There are 14 residues in the CDR3.

The V call is TRBV28, the J call TRBJ1-5; D is undetermined. This CDR3 region has 12 residues. From germline, CDR1 is MDHEN and CDR2 SYDVKM. V was pared by 6 bases and J by 5 bases, with 8 bases between. CDR3 loop: CASRTQYQPQHF. The CDR3 coding sequence is TGTGCCAGCAGAACTCAGTATCAGCCCCAGCATTTT. Supplemented by reference TRBV28 and TRBJ1-5, the full variable domain reads DVKVTQSSRYLVKRTGEKVFLECVQDMDHENMFWYRQDPGLGLRLIYFSYDVKMKEKGDIPEGYSVSREKKERFSLILESASTNQTSMYLCASRTQYQPQHFGDGTRLSIL.

CDR3 sequence reads: CSARTEGWGGEQYF. CDR3 DNA: TGCAGTGCTAGAACTGAGGGCTGGGGGGGCGAGCAGTACTTC. The V gene is TRBV20-1, the J gene TRBJ2-7; TRBD2 matches at 7 bases. Trimming cost V 2 bases and J 6 bases; bases outside gene matches: 10. The CDR3 consists of 14 residues. CDR1 and CDR2 (germline): DFQATT, SNEGSKA (reference sequence).

The rearrangement links TRBV4-3 to TRBJ2-7; D unclear. The J call could be wrong; TRBJ2-5 is a better fit for the DNA end. CDR1 and CDR2 (germline): LGHNA, YSLEER. The CDR3 is made up of 14 amino acids. The CDR3 protein is CASSQEEGSGTQYF. DNA of the CDR3: TGCGCCAGCAGCCAAGAGGAAGGGTCGGGGACCCAGTACTTC.

This clonotype has just a few counts. The V and J genes are TRBV12-3 or TRBV12-4 and TRBJ1-2, with D maybe TRBD1 (6 bases). The V end was cut by 6 bases, the J end by 8 bases, with 10 bases between. The CDR3 is 11 residues long. This chain's CDR3 is CASSRRGGYTF. CDR3 nucleotide sequence: TGTGCCAGCAGCCGCAGGGGAGGCTACACCTTC.

This chain uses TRBV9 with TRBJ2-3, with a possible D match to TRBD2 (6 bases). CDR1 is SGDLS and CDR2 is YYNGEE in the germline V gene. V lost 6 bases and J lost 6, with 17 bases in between. The CDR3 loop spans 14 amino acids. The CDR3 protein is CASTKTSFQDTQYF. CDR3 nucleotides: TGTGCCAGCACCAAGACTAGTTTTCAGGATACGCAGTATTTT.

The CDR3, as DNA: TGCGCCAGCAGCAAACCGGGACAGGGGGTTTCTCAGCCCCAGCATTTT. It specifies CASSKPGQGVSQPQHF. The rearrangement joins TRBV4-1 to TRBJ1-5; 11 bases agree with TRBD1. The CDR3 runs to 16 residues. V lost 5 bases, J lost 6 bases, and 9 bases stayed unmatched. Germline V lookup: CDR1 MGHRA, CDR2 YSYEKL.

The chain combines TRBV9 with TRBJ1-1; unclear D gene. Germline V gene sequence: CDR1 SGDLS, CDR2 YYNGEE. The V end lost 0 bases, the J end lost 4 bases, and 7 bases lay between the germline ends. This CDR3 spans 13 amino acids. DNA for the CDR3: TGTGCCAGCAGCGTAGCGGCCAGCACTGAAGCTTTCTTT. It encodes CASSVAASTEAFF.

The chain uses TRBV2 and TRBJ1-2; D may be TRBD1 (5 bases). The CDR3 contains 16 residues. With 7 bases removed from V and 5 bases from J, the gap between germline ends came to 23 bases. Per the germline V gene, CDR1 is SNHLY and CDR2 is FYNNEI. The CDR3 is CASKGTGPTRYYGYTF. As DNA, the CDR3 is TGTGCCAGCAAGGGAACGGGACCGACAAGATATTATGGCTACACCTTC.

Only a few counts were recorded for this clonotype. The rearrangement links TRBV5-5 to TRBJ2-5; 10 positions agree with TRBD1. The CDR3 has 14 amino acids. The V gene's germline CDR1 is SGHKS and CDR2 YYEKEE (reference sequence). V gave up 4 bases and J gave up 5 bases; unmatched junction bases: 5. This chain's CDR3 is CASSKTGGRETQYF. The DNA of the CDR3 is TGTGCCAGCAGCAAGACAGGGGGCCGGGAGACCCAGTACTTC.

Comments on this clonotype: Germline is not matched at one junction end, which may reflect a read error. The V and J genes are TRBV6-2 or TRBV6-3 and TRBJ2-1; D is possibly TRBD1 or TRBD2 (5 bases each). The CDR3 length is 15 residues. The germline CDR1 and CDR2 sequences are MNHEY and SVGEGT. DNA of the CDR3: TGTGCCAGCCAGATAGGGACCCGGGCCTACAATGGGCAGTTCTTC. Its translation is CASQIGTRAYNGQFF.

The chain recombines TRBV7-9 with TRBJ1-2; no firm D call. From germline, CDR1 is SEHNR and CDR2 FQNEAQ (reference sequence). The CDR3 extends over 13 amino acids. V lost 4 bases and J 4 bases, leaving 10 bases between the germline ends. CDR3 region: CASSSAGSYGYTF. The CDR3 region has the DNA TGTGCCAGCAGCTCGGCGGGGAGCTATGGCTACACCTTC.

V is TRBV6-5 and J is TRBJ2-4, with 9 positions matching TRBD1. With the DNA end fitting TRBJ2-7 better, the J assignment may be wrong. CDR3 length equals 15 residues. Germline V gene sequence: CDR1 MNHEY, CDR2 SVGAGI. Here the CDR3 DNA reads TGTGCCAGCAGGATAGGGGGACAGGGATACTACGAGCAGTACTTC. Translation gives CASRIGGQGYYEQYF.

Concerning this clonotype itself: This may be a read error: a much more frequent sequence differs by one nucleotide. The chain couples TRBV30 to TRBJ2-4; 9 bases match TRBD1. The J call may be mistaken, given a closer DNA end match to TRBJ2-5. The germline V gene encodes CDR1 GTSNPN and CDR2 SVGIG (reference sequence). CDR3 size: 13 residues. The CDR3 protein is CAWKGQGGETQYF. As DNA, the CDR3 is TGTGCCTGGAAGGGACAGGGAGGAGAGACCCAGTACTTC.

The chain couples TRBV27 to TRBJ2-4, with unresolved D. Germline V gene sequence: CDR1 MNHEY, CDR2 SMNVEV (reference sequence). The CDR3 has 13 residues. V was shortened by 2 bases and J by 13 bases, with 15 bases between the two germline ends. The CDR3 DNA follows: TGTGCCAGCAGTTTAAACCAGGTTTCGGTGCAGTACTTC. Encoded protein: CASSLNQVSVQYF.

J is TRBJ2-3 and V is TRBV7-8; 9 nucleotides line up with TRBD2. The germline CDR1 and CDR2 sequences are SGHVS and FQNEAQ. This CDR3 has 16 residues. The V and J ends lost 2 bases and 3 bases, in that order; junction bases with no gene match: 6. The CDR3 region is CASSLRGTSITDTQYF. CDR3 in DNA: TGTGCCAGCAGCTTAAGGGGGACTAGCATAACAGATACGCAGTATTTT.

This chain connects TRBV10-3 to TRBJ1-2; 8 positions match TRBD1. J lost 7 bases, V lost 0 bases, and 7 bases had no gene match. This CDR3 is 15 amino acids long. Germline V gene data show CDR1 as ENHRY and CDR2 as SYGVKD. Here the CDR3 reads CAISESGGQGRGYTF. The CDR3 DNA reads as TGTGCCATCAGTGAGTCAGGAGGACAGGGTCGTGGCTACACCTTC.

The rearrangement joins TRBV20-1 to TRBJ1-6; D gene ambiguous. V shed 3 bases and J shed 4 bases, with 13 bases lying between them. This CDR3 region has 15 residues. Germline CDR1 and CDR2: DFQATT and SNEGSKA (reference sequence). CDR3 in amino acids: CSASGGSPYNSPLHF. For the CDR3, the DNA is TGCAGTGCTAGTGGAGGAAGCCCTTATAATTCACCCCTCCACTTT.

The V gene is TRBV6-6, the J gene TRBJ1-5; no definite D call. The CDR3 covers 17 residues. Trimming removed 0 bases at V and 5 bases at J, with 17 bases between. From germline, CDR1 is MNHNY and CDR2 SVGAGI (reference sequence). The CDR3 region is CASSYSSRAGRDQPQHF. The CDR3 DNA reads as TGTGCCAGCAGTTACTCGAGTAGGGCAGGCCGGGATCAGCCCCAGCATTTT.